These 12 T cell receptor beta chains share one sample of origin, sequenced in a study of regulatory T cells in long-lasting Graves disease. As to time point: persistent/refractory GD, antithyroid drugs over 5 years with positive TRAb. The authors made the TCR library using RNA they extracted from PBMCs. To make TCR beta libraries, researchers used iRepertoire HTBI primers and Arm-PCR of CDR3 regions. TCRdb analysed the multiplex PCR reads with MiXCR anew, one entry per CDR3 protein. In the table there are a few hundred thousand distinct CDR3 sequences, around a fifth of which are singletons. The sequenced sample was peripheral blood mononuclear cells (PBMCs), obtained when the disease was refractory, from a patient treated with antithyroid drugs. The receptors were sampled from a female donor with Graves disease.

This clonotype has ten or more counts. This sequence joins TRBV2 and TRBJ2-7; 11 bases map to TRBD1. Germline values: CDR1 SNHLY, CDR2 FYNNEI. This CDR3 contains 14 residues. The V gene end was trimmed by 8 bases and the J gene end by 2 bases; junction bases not matched to a gene: 5. DNA for the CDR3: TGTGCCAGCCGATGGACAGGGGGCCCCTACGAGCAGTACTTC. Translation: CASRWTGGPYEQYF. The full variable domain, its missing parts supplied by reference TRBV2 and TRBJ2-7, is EPEVTQTPSHQVTQMGQEVILRCVPISNHLYFYWYRQILGQKVEFLVSFYNNEISEKSEIFDDQFSVERPDGSNFTLKIRSTKLEDSAMYFCASRWTGGPYEQYFGPGTRLTVT.

As to this clonotype: A much larger clone lies a single base off, so this may be a read error. The CDR3 end shows no conserved phenylalanine or tryptophan, and so a read error is likely. The chain employs TRBV3-1 and TRBJ2-5, with TRBD2 matching over 8 bases. The CDR3 is made up of 14 amino acids. In germline, CDR1 is LGHDT, CDR2 YNNKEL (reference sequence). The V gene end was trimmed by 6 bases and the J gene end by 5 bases; junction bases not matched to a gene: 8. As DNA, the CDR3 is TGTGCCAGCAGGAAGCGGGGGACAAGGGAGACCCAGTACTCC. As protein: CASRKRGTRETQYS.

This clonotype was observed a handful of times. This chain uses TRBV10-3 with TRBJ1-5; 12 nucleotides match TRBD1. The CDR3 is 17 amino acids. J lost 8 bases, V lost 0 bases, and 8 bases had no gene match. Germline CDR1 ENHRY, CDR2 SYGVKD. The CDR3 loop reads CAISESGGTGGPEPQHF. CDR3 DNA sequence: TGTGCCATCAGTGAGTCAGGAGGGACAGGGGGCCCGGAGCCCCAGCATTTT.

The rearrangement links TRBV11-2 to TRBJ2-6; D unresolved. Germline CDR1 and CDR2: SGHAT and FQNNGV. Trimming removed 6 bases at V and 1 base at J, with 16 bases between. This CDR3 has 17 residues. CDR3 DNA sequence: TGTGCCAGCAGTTCCCCCGCGCCCGGTTCTGGGGCCAACGTCCTGACTTTC. Translation gives CASSSPAPGSGANVLTF.

This clonotype was seen a few times. CDR3 loop: CASSVGQTYEQYF. In DNA form, the CDR3 reads TGTGCCAGTAGTGTGGGACAAACCTACGAGCAGTACTTC. The genes are TRBV19 and TRBJ2-7; the D gene is possibly TRBD1 (6 bases). V lost 5 bases to trimming and J lost 2 bases, with 10 bases between them. Germline lookup yields CDR1 LNHDA and CDR2 SQIVND (reference sequence). CDR3 size: 13 residues.

Ten or more counts support this clonotype. This chain uses TRBV6-1 with TRBJ1-6; unclear D gene. The CDR3 consists of 14 residues. V gave up 4 bases and J gave up 6 bases, with 10 bases separating them. CDR1 and CDR2 from the germline V gene are MNHNS and SASEGT. The CDR3 DNA is TGTGCCAGCAGTGTTCGGCAGACTAATTCACCCCTCCACTTT. Protein product: CASSVRQTNSPLHF.

This clonotype was counted ten times or more. The rearrangement joins TRBV7-6 to TRBJ2-5, with D unresolved. CDR1 and CDR2 (germline): SGHVS, FNYEAQ. With 1 base removed from V and 4 bases from J, the gap between germline ends came to 7 bases. The CDR3 has 13 amino acids. The CDR3: CASSLVLRETQYF. CDR3 nucleotides: TGTGCCAGCAGCTTAGTTCTGCGAGAGACCCAGTACTTC.

This chain uses TRBV19 with TRBJ2-7, with D tentatively TRBD1 or TRBD2 (5 bases each). The V and J ends lost 9 bases and 2 bases respectively, with 8 bases between them. Germline assignment: CDR1 LNHDA and CDR2 SQIVND (reference sequence). CDR3 length: 11 amino acids. The chain's CDR3 is CASRDAYEQYF. CDR3 nucleotide sequence: TGTGCCAGCCGGGACGCCTACGAGCAGTACTTC.

This chain connects TRBV20-1 to TRBJ1-2, with D uncertain. From germline, CDR1 is DFQATT and CDR2 SNEGSKA (reference sequence). This CDR3 contains 10 residues. V gave up 0 bases and J gave up 6 bases, with 2 bases separating them. CDR3 region: CSARDHGYTF. The CDR3 DNA follows: TGCAGTGCTAGAGATCATGGCTACACCTTC.

The table lists this clonotype with a few counts. A read error may explain this, as a much larger clone is one base away. Because it lacks the conserved phenylalanine or tryptophan at the end, this CDR3 is likely a read error. V usage is TRBV28 and J usage is TRBJ1-2; D ambiguous. Germline V gene lookup returns CDR1 MDHEN and CDR2 SYDVKM. The V and J ends lost 3 bases and 5 bases respectively, with 10 bases between them. The CDR3 extends over 13 amino acids. The CDR3 DNA is TGTGCCAGCAGTTTCCCCGGGCGGTATGGCTACACCCTC. Protein sequence: CASSFPGRYGYTL.

V and J are TRBV30 and TRBJ2-7; the D is unclear. This CDR3 region has 11 residues. Trimming stripped 1 base from V and 7 bases from J, with 8 bases between. Germline assignment: CDR1 GTSNPN and CDR2 SVGIG (reference sequence). The CDR3: CAWSGKKEQYF. The CDR3 nucleotides read TGTGCCTGGAGTGGAAAGAAGGAGCAGTACTTC.

V usage is TRBV20-1 and J usage is TRBJ2-7, with 9 bases identical to TRBD1. CDR1 DFQATT and CDR2 SNEGSKA come from the germline V gene (reference sequence). This CDR3 has 14 amino acids. The trim removed 1 base at V and 5 bases at J, leaving 6 bases unmatched. The CDR3 bases are TGCAGTGCTAGAGGTGGGACAGGGTCCAACGAGCAGTACTTC. This gives the protein CSARGGTGSNEQYF.